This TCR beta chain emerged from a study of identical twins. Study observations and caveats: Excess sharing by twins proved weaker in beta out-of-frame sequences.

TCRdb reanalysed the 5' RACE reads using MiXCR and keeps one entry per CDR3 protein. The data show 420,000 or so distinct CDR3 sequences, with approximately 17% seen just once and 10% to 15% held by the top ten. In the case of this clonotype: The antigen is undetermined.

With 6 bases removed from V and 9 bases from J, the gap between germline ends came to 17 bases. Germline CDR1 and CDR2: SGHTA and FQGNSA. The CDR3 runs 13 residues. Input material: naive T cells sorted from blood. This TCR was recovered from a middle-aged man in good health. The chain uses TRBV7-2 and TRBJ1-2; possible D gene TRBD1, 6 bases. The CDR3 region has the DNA TGTGCCAGCAGGCCATTACTACAGGGTCGCTACACCTTC. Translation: CASRPLLQGRYTF.